The source of this TCR beta chain is a study of T cells in Graves' hyperthyroidism and ophthalmopathy. On the study more broadly: Peripheral blood samples were taken at initial diagnosis, prior to any treatment. Study results and limitations: Most clonotypes expanded in thyroid above 0.001 were likewise present in blood.

Patients counted as stable if ophthalmopathy did not develop within 18 months. From RNA transcripts, TCR beta CDR3 regions were amplified. The primer set for the first-round RT-PCR of the TCR CDR3 was HTBI. Each CDR3 protein is one row after TCRdb ran MiXCR on the multiplex PCR reads. This table holds hundreds of thousands of distinct CDR3 sequences, roughly 40% found once. Trimming stripped 3 bases from V and 3 bases from J, with 14 bases between. The germline V gene has CDR1 DFQATT and CDR2 SNEGSKA (reference sequence). The CDR3 contains 14 residues. Remarks on this clonotype: The antigen is undetermined.

The sequencing input was blood. The clonotype originates from a man younger than 35 with Graves' hyperthyroidism. The chain recombines TRBV20-1 with TRBJ2-5; a weak D match, TRBD2 (5 bases). The CDR3 DNA is TGCAGTGCTAGTTTCGTCCGGGGTGAAGAGACCCAGTACTTC. Protein: CSASFVRGEETQYF.